The next 10 T cell receptor beta chains were all read from a single sample in a study of blood T cell repertoires in COVID-19. Only in-frame clones appear in the TCRdb table, and some are missing; sequencing was by immunoSEQ multiplex PCR. The sample holds 120,000 to 150,000 clones, more than 75% seen once. Sequencing used peripheral blood. Receptors were obtained from a woman in her forties or fifties with acute or convalescent COVID-19.

Only a few counts were recorded for this clone. The chain links TRBV19 to TRBJ1-2, with 9 bases fitting TRBD1. The CDR3 extends over 18 amino acids. Germline CDR1 and CDR2: LNHDA and SQIVND (reference sequence). J was trimmed by 5 bases and V by 6 bases; bases with no gene match: 19. The DNA of the CDR3 is TGTGCCAGTAGGAACCAGCAGAGACAGGGGGTTGAGGGGTATGGCTACACCTTC. Translation gives CASRNQQRQGVEGYGYTF.

This clone was seen a single time. The genes are TRBV7-9 and TRBJ2-3, with TRBD2 matching over 7 bases. Germline V gene data show CDR1 as SEHNR and CDR2 as FQNEAQ (reference sequence). V dropped 7 bases and J dropped 4; count of bases not matched to a gene: 5. The CDR3 spans 13 residues. The CDR3 reads CASTLTSSDTQYF. Here the CDR3 DNA reads TGTGCCAGCACACTGACTAGCTCAGATACGCAGTATTTT.

The chain joins TRBV5-1 to TRBJ2-1; 14 nucleotides align to TRBD2. This CDR3 has 16 amino acids. V was pared by 5 bases and J by 6 bases, with 7 bases of the junction left unmatched. Germline CDR1 is SGHRS and CDR2 is YFSETQ. CDR3 loop: CASSWTSGGSLNEQFF. DNA for the CDR3: TGCGCCAGCAGTTGGACTAGCGGGGGGTCCCTCAATGAGCAGTTCTTC. The variable domain in full, completed from reference TRBV5-1 and TRBJ2-1, reads KAGVTQTPRYLIKTRGQQVTLSCSPISGHRSVSWYQQTPGQGLQFLFEYFSETQRNKGNFPGRFSGRQFSNSRSEMNVSTLELGDSALYLCASSWTSGGSLNEQFFGPGTRLTVL.

As to this clone: Other DNA variants within this sample encode the same CDR3. This rearrangement joins TRBV7-9 to TRBJ1-1; D might be TRBD1 (5 bases). The CDR3 consists of 14 residues. Per germline, CDR1 SEHNR and CDR2 FQNEAQ (reference sequence). Trimming removed 1 base at V and 1 base at J, with 7 bases between. The CDR3: CASSLGGQNTEAFF. CDR3 bases: TGTGCCAGCAGCTTAGGGGGCCAGAACACTGAAGCTTTCTTT.

Here the CDR3 DNA reads TGTGCCAGTACCTCGGACAGGGAGGGCTACACCTTC. Its translation is CASTSDREGYTF. This chain connects TRBV19 to TRBJ1-2; the match to TRBD1 covers 8 bases. The germline CDR1 and CDR2 sequences are LNHDA and SQIVND (reference sequence). The CDR3 runs 12 residues. J lost 8 bases, V lost 7 bases, and 6 bases had no gene match.

V is TRBV5-6 and J is TRBJ1-2; the match to TRBD1 covers 8 bases. With V trimmed by 4 bases and J by 4 bases, 6 bases remained unmatched. The germline V gene has CDR1 SGHDT and CDR2 YYEEEE. The CDR3 is made up of 14 amino acids. CDR3 protein: CASSGWTGPYGYTF. The CDR3 DNA sequence: TGTGCCAGCAGCGGGTGGACAGGGCCCTATGGCTACACCTTC.

This sequence joins TRBV19 and TRBJ1-2, with 11 bases fitting TRBD1. Germline CDR1 is LNHDA and CDR2 is SQIVND (reference sequence). The CDR3 runs 14 residues. The V segment lost 5 bases and the J segment 3 bases; nucleotides outside the gene matches: 2. The CDR3 region is CASSSGQGDYGYTF. CDR3 nucleotide sequence: TGTGCCAGTAGTTCGGGACAGGGGGACTATGGCTACACCTTC.

This chain joins TRBV28 and TRBJ1-1, with 9 bases identical to TRBD1. CDR1 is MDHEN and CDR2 is SYDVKM in the germline V gene. CDR3 length: 17 amino acids. V lost 2 bases, J lost 1 base, and 8 bases stayed unmatched. CDR3 loop: CASSLQGTGYGNTEAFF. The CDR3 coding sequence is TGTGCCAGCAGTTTACAAGGGACAGGGTACGGGAACACTGAAGCTTTCTTT.

This rearrangement joins TRBV7-9 to TRBJ2-2; 7 bases line up with TRBD2. Losses at the gene ends were 6 bases for V and 0 bases for J; bases not matched to a gene: 7. Germline V gene lookup returns CDR1 SEHNR and CDR2 FQNEAQ (reference sequence). The CDR3 totals 16 residues. The CDR3 bases are TGTGCCAGCAGTCCCGCGGGGGAGTCGAACACCGGGGAGCTGTTTTTT. Translation: CASSPAGESNTGELFF.

This chain links TRBV7-3 with TRBJ2-1; 10 positions match TRBD2. J was trimmed by 0 bases and V by 6 bases; bases with no gene match: 14. Germline CDR1 reads SGHTA; CDR2 reads FQGTGA. The CDR3 is 19 residues long. DNA of the CDR3: TGTGCCAGCAGTTTATATCCCCTTAGCGGGGGGAGCTCCTACAATGAGCAGTTCTTC. As protein: CASSLYPLSGGSSYNEQFF.